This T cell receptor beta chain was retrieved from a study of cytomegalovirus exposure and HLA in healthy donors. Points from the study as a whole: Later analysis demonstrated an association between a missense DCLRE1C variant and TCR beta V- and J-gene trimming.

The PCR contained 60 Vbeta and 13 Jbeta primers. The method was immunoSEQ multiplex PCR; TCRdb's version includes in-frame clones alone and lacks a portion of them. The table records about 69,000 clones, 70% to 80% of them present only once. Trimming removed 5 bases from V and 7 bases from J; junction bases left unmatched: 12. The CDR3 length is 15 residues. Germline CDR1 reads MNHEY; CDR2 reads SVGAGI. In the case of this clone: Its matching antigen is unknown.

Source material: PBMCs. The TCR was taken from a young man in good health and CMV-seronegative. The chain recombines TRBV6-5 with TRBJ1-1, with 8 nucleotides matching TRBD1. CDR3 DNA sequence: TGTGCCAGCAGTAGGGCAGGGACAGGTCATAGTGAAGCTTTCTTT. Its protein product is CASSRAGTGHSEAFF.